This T cell receptor beta chain was observed in a study of low-dose radiotherapy and immunotherapy resistance in tumors. Across the whole study: Each patient was administered nivolumab intravenously at 240 mg, which was a flat dose, every two weeks, along with intravenous ipilimumab at 1 mg/kg every six weeks. Intravenous cyclophosphamide 200 mg/m2 was given every two weeks, one day before radiation and immunotherapy. Aspirin was taken orally at 300 mg daily by patients, and this continued for four cycles from cycle 1 day 1.

With a constant-region primer and a V-primer adapter, TCRs were subjected to roughly 18 PCR cycles of amplification. Via MiXCR, TCRdb re-called the reads, giving one row per CDR3 protein. The sample carries tens of thousands of distinct CDR3 sequences, around 35% recorded once. Stated time point: after trial treatment. Treatment defined: LDRT plus nivolumab, ipilimumab, low-dose cyclophosphamide and aspirin (RACIN trial). Eligibility was restricted to patients presenting with advanced solid tumors that lacked tumor-infiltrating lymphocytes. Germline CDR1 MRHNA, CDR2 SNTAGT. Trimming removed 6 bases from V and 5 bases from J, with 16 bases in between. CDR3 length equals 15 residues.

This specimen consisted of PBMCs, obtained after low-dose radiotherapy plus immunotherapy. This clonotype originated in a male donor with rectosigmoid adenocarcinoma. The rearrangement joins TRBV6-4 to TRBJ2-2; D perhaps matches TRBD2 (6 bases). CDR3 protein: CASSHTAGRTGELFF. DNA for the CDR3: TGTGCCAGCAGCCACACCGCGGGGCGGACCGGGGAGCTGTTTTTT.